This passage covers 17 T cell receptor beta chains from one sample sequenced in a study of a mutant IDH1 vaccine in newly diagnosed glioma. For these TCRs, the target antigens are not known. TCRdb keeps only in-frame clones here, not all; method: immunoSEQ multiplex PCR. There are about 56,000 clones in the sample; approximately 75% occur only once, and around 5% lies in the top ten. Time point of the sample: week 47, end of study. Vaccination comprised doses that each held 300 ug of mutant IDH1 20-mer peptide, plus topical imiquimod. The material was PBMCs, obtained from a glioma patient whose treatment included an IDH1 peptide vaccine. The receptors were gathered from a man aged 45-65 years with glioma.

The chain employs TRBV6-1 and TRBJ2-3, with 9 bases identical to TRBD2. The CDR3 contains 15 residues. CDR1 is MNHNS and CDR2 is SASEGT in the germline V gene. V lost 8 bases, J lost 5 bases, and 11 bases stayed unmatched. CDR3: CASLGGAGGRDTQYF. The CDR3 region has the DNA TGTGCCAGCCTGGGAGGAGCGGGGGGCCGAGATACGCAGTATTTT.

This clone appeared a few times. In DNA form, the CDR3 reads TGTGCCAGCAGACCTACAGGGGGCTCTGAAGCTTTCTTT. The encoded protein is CASRPTGGSEAFF. The V gene is TRBV6-5, the J gene TRBJ1-1, with 9 bases aligning to TRBD1. The CDR3 covers 13 residues. The V and J ends lost 6 bases and 6 bases, in that order; junction bases with no gene match: 5. Germline V lookup: CDR1 MNHEY, CDR2 SVGAGI.

This sequence joins TRBV7-2 and TRBJ1-1; no reliable D call. CDR3 length: 13 residues. The germline CDR1 and CDR2 sequences are SGHTA and FQGNSA. V was clipped by 5 bases and J by 5 bases, with 12 bases between them. CDR3 nucleotides: TGTGCCAGCAGCCCAACTCGTCAAACTGAAGCTTTCTTT. This encodes CASSPTRQTEAFF.

This chain joins TRBV25-1 and TRBJ2-7; TRBD1 matches 11 bases. Germline CDR1 and CDR2: MGHDK and SYGVNS. The V gene end was trimmed by 6 bases and the J gene end by 1 base; junction bases not matched to a gene: 5. The CDR3 is 15 amino acids. CDR3 sequence: CASRGGTGGSYEQYF. The CDR3 coding sequence is TGTGCCAGCAGGGGGGGGACAGGGGGTTCCTACGAGCAGTACTTC.

The genes are TRBV30 and TRBJ1-5; D not resolved. From germline, CDR1 is GTSNPN and CDR2 SVGIG (reference sequence). V was pared by 0 bases and J by 7 bases, with 13 bases between. CDR3 length: 14 amino acids. The CDR3 DNA follows: TGTGCCTGGAGTGTACCCGGGAGCCAACAGCCCCAGCATTTT. Translated, it gives CAWSVPGSQQPQHF.

This sequence joins TRBV27 and TRBJ2-7, with 9 bases matching TRBD1. The germline gives CDR1 MNHEY, CDR2 SMNVEV (reference sequence). This CDR3 is built from 16 residues. With 6 bases clipped from V and 0 bases from J, the junction kept 9 bases outside the gene matches. CDR3: CASRGRTGVLSYEQYF. The CDR3 nucleotides are TGTGCCAGCAGAGGTAGGACAGGGGTCCTCTCCTACGAGCAGTACTTC.

This chain uses TRBV2 with TRBJ1-2, with D hard to call. The germline V and J ends were trimmed by 6 bases and 2 bases, with 7 bases remaining between them. The CDR3 contains 12 residues. The germline CDR1 and CDR2 sequences are SNHLY and FYNNEI. The CDR3 DNA is TGTGCCAGCAGATCCGGGAACTATGGCTACACCTTC. Amino acids: CASRSGNYGYTF.

This clone was observed once. V usage is TRBV5-1 and J usage is TRBJ2-5; possibly TRBD2 for D (5 bases). This CDR3 contains 16 residues. The germline V gene has CDR1 SGHRS and CDR2 YFSETQ. V lost 3 bases, J lost 5 bases, and 20 bases lay in between. The CDR3 spells CASSSIPGSQRETQYF. As DNA, the CDR3 is TGCGCCAGCAGCTCCATTCCGGGCAGCCAGCGGGAGACCCAGTACTTC.

The chain recombines TRBV2 with TRBJ2-5; no firm D call. Per the germline V gene, CDR1 is SNHLY and CDR2 is FYNNEI. Trimming took 4 bases from V and 13 from J, leaving 13 bases between them. The CDR3 is 11 amino acids. The CDR3 here is CASSAQVTAYF. The CDR3 DNA reads as TGTGCCAGCAGTGCTCAGGTTACGGCGTACTTC.

This clone was detected once. The chain recombines TRBV25-1 with TRBJ1-2; D remains unclear. The V end was cut by 2 bases, the J end by 4 bases, with 8 bases between. CDR3 size: 13 residues. Germline assignment: CDR1 MGHDK and CDR2 SYGVNS. Here the CDR3 reads CASSELGGYGYTF. Written as DNA, the CDR3 is TGTGCCAGCAGTGAACTGGGTGGCTATGGCTACACCTTC.

This clone was seen only a few times. V gene TRBV5-4 combines with J gene TRBJ2-7; tentative D call: TRBD2 (5 bases). Germline V gene sequence: CDR1 SGHNT, CDR2 YYREEE (reference sequence). The CDR3 sequence is 13 residues long. The V end lost 7 bases, the J end lost 2 bases, and 13 bases lay between the germline ends. CDR3 nucleotide sequence: TGTGCCAGCGGGAAGGGAGACGCCTACGAGCAGTACTTC. Translating it yields CASGKGDAYEQYF.

This rearrangement joins TRBV4-2 to TRBJ2-1; D tentatively reads TRBD1 or TRBD2 (5 bases each). The CDR3 covers 16 residues. Germline CDR1 reads LGHNA; CDR2 reads YNFKEQ. V was pared by 4 bases and J by 8 bases, with 21 bases between. The CDR3 sequence is CASSRTTGPESYEQFF. CDR3 nucleotides: TGTGCCAGCAGCCGAACGACGGGACCGGAATCGTATGAGCAGTTCTTC.

This chain connects TRBV20-1 to TRBJ1-2, with TRBD1 matching 8 bases. The CDR3 has 11 amino acids. Germline V lookup: CDR1 DFQATT, CDR2 SNEGSKA (reference sequence). V was pared by 6 bases and J by 7 bases, with 4 bases of the junction left unmatched. The CDR3 DNA follows: TGCAGTGCGGCCAGGGGGCTTGGCTACACCTTC. This encodes CSAARGLGYTF.

For this clone: One base away lies a much larger clone, so this may be a sequencing read error. Other DNA variants within this sample encode the same CDR3. The chain joins TRBV27 to TRBJ2-7; no clear D. Trimming took off 3 bases at V and 3 bases at J, with 3 bases between the two ends. Germline V gene sequence: CDR1 MNHEY, CDR2 SMNVEV (reference sequence). This CDR3 has 11 amino acids. CDR3 bases: TGTGCCAGCAGTTTTTACTACGAGCAGTACTTC. It translates to CASSFYYEQYF.

The chain joins TRBV11-2 to TRBJ2-1; no definite D call. Germline V gene sequence: CDR1 SGHAT, CDR2 FQNNGV. The CDR3 has 13 residues. The V end was cut by 0 bases, the J end by 4 bases, with 4 bases between. The CDR3 bases are TGTGCCAGCAGCTTAGAACGGTACAATGAGCAGTTCTTC. Translating gives CASSLERYNEQFF.

The V call is TRBV25-1, the J call TRBJ1-3; D is uncertain. V dropped 5 bases and J dropped 4 bases, with 9 bases sitting between them. The CDR3 runs 13 residues. CDR1 and CDR2 (germline): MGHDK, SYGVNS. CDR3 sequence: CASSFHGGNTIYF. CDR3 coding DNA: TGTGCCAGCAGTTTTCACGGGGGAAACACCATATATTTT.

The CDR3 nucleotides are TGTGCCAGCAAAGCACAAGTGGGTACGCAGTATTTT. Translation: CASKAQVGTQYF. J is TRBJ2-3 and V is TRBV28; D is undetermined. The germline V gene has CDR1 MDHEN and CDR2 SYDVKM. The CDR3 is 12 residues long. With 7 bases removed from V and 8 bases from J, the gap between germline ends came to 13 bases.